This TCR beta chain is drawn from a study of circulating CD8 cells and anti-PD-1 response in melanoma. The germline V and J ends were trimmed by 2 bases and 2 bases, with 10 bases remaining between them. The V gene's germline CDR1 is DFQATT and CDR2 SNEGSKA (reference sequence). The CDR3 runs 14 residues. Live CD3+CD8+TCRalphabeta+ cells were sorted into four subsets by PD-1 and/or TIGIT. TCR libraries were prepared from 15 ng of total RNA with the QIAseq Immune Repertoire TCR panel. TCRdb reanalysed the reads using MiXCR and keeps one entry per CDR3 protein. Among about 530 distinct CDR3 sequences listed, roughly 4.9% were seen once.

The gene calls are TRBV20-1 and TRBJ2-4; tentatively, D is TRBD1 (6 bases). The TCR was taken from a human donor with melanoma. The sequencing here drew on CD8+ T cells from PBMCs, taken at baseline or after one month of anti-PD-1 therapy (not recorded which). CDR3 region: CSARFRDTKNIQYF. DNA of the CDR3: TGCAGTGCTAGATTCCGGGACACCAAAAACATTCAGTACTTC.